This is a list of T cell receptor beta chains from one sample in a study of PD-1 blockade in classical Hodgkin lymphoma. TCRdb's table, derived via immunoSEQ multiplex PCR, lists solely in-frame clones and lacks some. In the table there are around 27,000 clones, roughly 78% of which are singletons. Sample: peripheral blood mononuclear cells (PBMCs), taken before the second cycle of nivolumab. The receptors here all came from a human donor with classical Hodgkin lymphoma. CDR3s include the opening cysteine and the closing phenylalanine or tryptophan. A D gene is named only where the DNA matches it firmly. A clone size is listed for some rows: how often the clone was seen (once, few, many), or a class if it is expanded.

.,TRBJ1-1,TRBV5-1,TRBD1,CASSRGQALNTEAFF,TGCGCCAGCAGCAGGGGGCAGGCCCTGAACACTGAAGCTTTCTTT
.,TRBJ2-3,TRBV9,.,CASSVTSTDTQYF,TGTGCCAGCAGCGTTACTAGCACAGATACGCAGTATTTT
.,TRBJ1-1,TRBV19,.,CASSQVAEAFF,TGTGCCAGTAGTCAGGTGGCCGAAGCTTTCTTT
.,TRBJ1-5,TRBV18,.,CASSPGGLQPQHF,TGTGCCAGCTCACCTGGGGGGCTTCAGCCCCAGCATTTT
.,TRBJ1-2,TRBV11-2,TRBD1,CASSWGQYGYTF,TGTGCCAGCAGCTGGGGACAGTATGGCTACACCTTC
.,TRBJ2-5,TRBV6-1,.,CASSDEEAGYLQETQYF,TGTGCCAGCAGTGACGAAGAGGCAGGGTATCTCCAAGAGACCCAGTACTTC
.,TRBJ1-1,TRBV19,.,CASRGDLGAEAFF,TGTGCCAGTAGAGGGGACCTGGGGGCTGAAGCTTTCTTT
once,TRBJ2-3,TRBV6-4,.,CASSDSQGGDTQYF,TGTGCCAGCAGTGACTCCCAGGGTGGAGATACGCAGTATTTT
.,TRBJ2-1,TRBV10-3,TRBD1,CAMRGQGTYNEQFF,TGTGCCATGCGGGGACAGGGTACCTACAATGAGCAGTTCTTC
.,TRBJ1-3,TRBV9,.,CASSVASQSGNTIYF,TGTGCCAGCAGCGTAGCATCACAGTCTGGAAACACCATATATTTT
.,TRBJ2-7,TRBV6-1,.,CASSDQSGAGEQYF,TGTGCCAGCAGTGACCAAAGCGGCGCGGGCGAGCAGTACTTC
medium-sized,TRBJ1-1,TRBV7-3,.,CASSLLGNTEAFF,TGTGCCAGCAGCTTACTAGGGAACACTGAAGCTTTCTTT
.,TRBJ1-2,TRBV19,.,CASIRDIGGYGYTF,TGTGCCAGTATAAGGGACATTGGTGGCTATGGCTACACCTTC
.,TRBJ2-2,TRBV7-9,TRBD1,CASSPMTGLAGELFF,TGTGCCAGCAGCCCGATGACAGGGTTGGCCGGGGAGCTGTTTTTT
.,TRBJ2-7,TRBV6-1,.,CASSEGPVEERYF,TGTGCCAGCAGTGAAGGACCGGTAGAAGAGCGGTACTTC
.,TRBJ1-4,TRBV27,TRBD1,CASSPNRGYEKLFF,TGTGCCAGCAGTCCCAACAGGGGGTATGAAAAACTGTTTTTT
.,TRBJ2-7,TRBV4-3,TRBD1,CASSQDIYRGSYEQYF,TGCGCCAGCAGCCAAGATATCTACAGGGGGTCATACGAGCAGTACTTC
.,TRBJ2-7,TRBV28,.,CASSAPSYEQYF,TGTGCCAGCAGTGCACCCTCCTACGAGCAGTACTTC
.,TRBJ2-5,TRBV28,.,CASSLFSGVNQETQYF,TGTGCCAGCAGTTTATTTAGCGGTGTTAACCAAGAGACCCAGTACTTC
few,TRBJ1-6,TRBV5-5,.,CASSWEGNTYNSPLHF,TGTGCCAGCAGCTGGGAAGGAAACACCTATAATTCACCCCTCCACTTT
.,TRBJ1-2,TRBV5-8,.,CASSPVRQESNYGYTF,TGTGCCAGCAGCCCGGTTAGACAGGAATCTAACTATGGCTACACCTTC
few,TRBJ1-4,TRBV6-1,TRBD1,CATTRDRVWEKLFF,TGTGCCACCACCCGGGACAGGGTGTGGGAAAAACTGTTTTTT